Listed below are T cell receptor beta chains from one sample, sequenced in a study of T cell responses to AZD1222 COVID-19 vaccine. The table came from immunoSEQ multiplex PCR; TCRdb's copy has only in-frame clones and leaves some out. The data contain 100,000 to 150,000 clones, more than 70% of them seen just once; the ten biggest clones take up 10% to 15%. The sample consisted of peripheral blood, taken on day 0 of AZD1222 vaccination. These receptors all stem from an adult in good health. Both conserved end residues are part of each CDR3. The D gene is left open where the match is weak. The size of a clone is reported for some rows only, either as once, few or many, or as a class for expanded clones.

>NA|TRBJ2-2|NA|TRBV2
TGTGCCAGCATGGTGAACACCGGGGAGCTGTTTTTT
CASMVNTGELFF
>TRBD2|TRBJ2-5|NA|TRBV6-2/TRBV6-3
TGTGCCAGCAGTAAGGGACTAGCGGGGGGCCTCCAAGAGACCCAGTACTTC
CASSKGLAGGLQETQYF
>NA|TRBJ2-2|NA|TRBV24-1
TGTGCCACCAGTGATTTGCAGGCCTTGGACACCGGGGAGCTGTTTTTT
CATSDLQALDTGELFF
>NA|TRBJ2-7|NA|TRBV28
TGTGCCAGCAGTTTAACAGGGAACGCGGACGAGCAGTACTTC
CASSLTGNADEQYF
>NA|TRBJ1-4|NA|TRBV18
TGTGCCAGCTCACCACCCGGACAGCCGAACGAAAAACTGTTTTTT
CASSPPGQPNEKLFF
>NA|TRBJ2-2|NA|TRBV7-9
TGTGCCAGCAGCGCGGGACCTATGGACGGGGAGCTGTTTTTT
CASSAGPMDGELFF
>TRBD2|TRBJ2-3|NA|TRBV7-8
TGTGCCAGCAGCTTAGCGCTGTCTAGCGGGGGGCCAGATACGCAGTATTTT
CASSLALSSGGPDTQYF
>NA|TRBJ1-3|NA|TRBV9
TGTGCCAGCAGCGTACAGGGGATTGGAAACACCATATATTTT
CASSVQGIGNTIYF
>NA|TRBJ1-6|NA|TRBV7-8
TGTGCCAGCAGCTTAGACCGGACGGCTGGGGGATCACCCCTCCACTTT
CASSLDRTAGGSPLHF
>NA|TRBJ1-1|NA|TRBV5-1
TGCGCCAGCAGTCCGAGCCCTGCAGGGAGGAACACTGAAGCTTTCTTT
CASSPSPAGRNTEAFF
>NA|TRBJ2-7|NA|TRBV29-1
TGCAGCGTTGCTGTAACAGAAGATAACTACGAGCAGTACTTC
CSVAVTEDNYEQYF
>TRBD1|TRBJ2-7|NA|TRBV12-3/TRBV12-4
TGTGCCAGCAGGACAGGGTTCAACGAGCAGTACTTC
CASRTGFNEQYF
>NA|TRBJ1-3|NA|TRBV9
TGTGCCAGCAGCGTAACCCAACAGGGCTCTGGAAACACCATATATTTT
CASSVTQQGSGNTIYF
>TRBD1|TRBJ1-5|NA|TRBV2
TGTGCCAGCAGTGAAGACCGGCAGGGGGCGTTTCAGCCCCAGCATTTT
CASSEDRQGAFQPQHF
>NA|TRBJ1-1|NA|TRBV3-1/TRBV3-2
TGTGCCAGCAGCCAGGAGTTGAACACTGAAGCTTTCTTT
CASSQELNTEAFF
>NA|TRBJ1-1|NA|TRBV4-2
TGTGCCAGCAGCCAAGGAAGTGGCACTGAAGCTTTCTTT
CASSQGSGTEAFF
>TRBD2|TRBJ2-1|NA|TRBV7-6
TGTGCCAGCAGCTCAGTAGCGGGAGAGGGCAATGAGCAGTTCTTC
CASSSVAGEGNEQFF
>NA|TRBJ2-3|NA|TRBV7-9
TGTGCCAGCAGCCGCGGACTAATCACAGATACGCAGTATTTT
CASSRGLITDTQYF
>TRBD1|TRBJ1-2|NA|TRBV28
TGTGCCAGCAGTTCCATCCGACCGGGACAGAACTATGGCTACACCTTC
CASSSIRPGQNYGYTF
>NA|TRBJ2-2|NA|TRBV19
TGTGCCAGTACCGTACAGGGAAACACCGGGGAGCTGTTTTTT
CASTVQGNTGELFF
>NA|TRBJ1-1|NA|TRBV6-5
TGTGCCAGCACTAAGCTCATGAACACTGAAGCTTTCTTT
CASTKLMNTEAFF
>NA|TRBJ2-2|few|TRBV6-5
TGTGCCAGCAGTTACGTTGACCCCGCCGGGGAGCTGTTTTTT
CASSYVDPAGELFF
>NA|TRBJ1-4|NA|TRBV2
TGTGCCAGCAAACCTATCAATGAAAAACTGTTTTTT
CASKPINEKLFF
>NA|TRBJ1-1|NA|TRBV28
TGTGCCAGCAGTTGGTCCGAGGGGGCTTTCTTT
CASSWSEGAFF
>NA|TRBJ2-7|NA|TRBV6-7
TGTGCCAGCAGTTACAATTGGGTCAGGTACGAGCAGTACTTC
CASSYNWVRYEQYF
>TRBD1|TRBJ1-1|few|TRBV7-2
TGTGCCAGCAGCTCGACAGGGAGGGAAGCTTTCTTT
CASSSTGREAFF
>NA|TRBJ2-1|NA|TRBV19
TGTGCCAGTAGTAGGAAGACCGACAATGAGCAGTTCTTC
CASSRKTDNEQFF
>NA|TRBJ1-1|NA|TRBV5-1
TGCGCCAGCAGCTTGGACCGGATCCCCGGCACTGAAGCTTTCTTT
CASSLDRIPGTEAFF